The present TCR beta chain was sequenced within a study of blood T cell repertoires in COVID-19. Participants came from fewer than 25 US areas, aged about 18 to 95 years. Donors of Cohort 3 who recovered were those that had two negative PCRs, clearance, or symptom resolution. V was cut by 5 bases and J by 0 bases, with 11 bases left in between. Germline V lookup: CDR1 LGHDT, CDR2 YNNKEL (reference sequence). The CDR3 contains 15 residues. Per the original methods: Nucleated cell counts were estimated from reference gene primer amplification. The repertoire was sequenced with immunoSEQ multiplex PCR; TCRdb's copy has only in-frame clones and lacks some. The D gene and trimming were derived from the DNA, and the V and J assignments and clone size from that table. This sample has a few hundred thousand clones, with around 89% found just once.

Input material: PBMCs or T cells enriched from blood (not recorded which). The TCR was taken from a woman younger than 35 who had recovered from COVID-19. The chain combines TRBV3-1 (or the pseudogene TRBV3-2) with TRBJ1-3; D might be TRBD1 (6 bases). DNA for the CDR3: TGTGCCAGCAGCTTTACGGACAGCTCTGGAAACACCATATATTTT. As protein: CASSFTDSSGNTIYF.